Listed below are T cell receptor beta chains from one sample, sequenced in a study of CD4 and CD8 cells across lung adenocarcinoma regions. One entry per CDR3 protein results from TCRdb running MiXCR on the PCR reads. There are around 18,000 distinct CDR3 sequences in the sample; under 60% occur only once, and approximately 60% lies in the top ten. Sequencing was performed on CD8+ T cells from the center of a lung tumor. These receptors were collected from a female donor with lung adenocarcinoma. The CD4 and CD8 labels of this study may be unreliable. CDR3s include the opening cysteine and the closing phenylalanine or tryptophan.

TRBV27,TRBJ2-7,CASSYSGGAEQYF
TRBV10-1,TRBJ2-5,CASSREDEETQYF
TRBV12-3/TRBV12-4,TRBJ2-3,CASGGRDQETQYF
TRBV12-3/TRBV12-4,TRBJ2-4,CASSMYRRAGAKNIQYF
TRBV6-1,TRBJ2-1,CASRPGQSYNEQFF
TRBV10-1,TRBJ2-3,CASTTGLAGKDTQYF
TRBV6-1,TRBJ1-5,CASSEGTGGGQPQHF
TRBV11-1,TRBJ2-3,CASSYGSTTRTDTQYF
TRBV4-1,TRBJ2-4,CASSQDSRGNIQYF
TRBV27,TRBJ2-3,CASRKTSGRAGDTQYF
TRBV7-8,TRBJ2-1,CASSPFGLIYNEQFF
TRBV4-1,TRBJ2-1,CASSQEASGIYNEQFF
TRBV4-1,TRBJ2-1,CASSQVVNEQFF
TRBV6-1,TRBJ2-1,CASSLARASYEQFF
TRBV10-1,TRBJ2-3,CASSGLGTTDTQYF